This T cell receptor beta chain was identified in a study of blood T cell repertoires in COVID-19. Sequenced by immunoSEQ multiplex PCR; TCRdb stores in-frame clones only, minus some. The sample holds approximately 220,000 clones, 70% to 90% seen once. J lost 3 bases, V lost 3 bases, and 5 bases had no gene match. CDR3 length equals 14 residues. CDR1 is MNHNS and CDR2 is SASEGT in the germline V gene. Sequencing used PBMCs or T cells enriched from blood (not recorded which). The chain has TRBV6-1 and TRBJ2-7, with 7 bases that match TRBD2. This clonotype originated in a woman in her thirties who had been exposed to COVID-19. The CDR3 is CASSESSGYYEQYF. The CDR3 coding sequence is TGTGCCAGCAGTGAGTCTAGCGGATACTACGAGCAGTACTTC.